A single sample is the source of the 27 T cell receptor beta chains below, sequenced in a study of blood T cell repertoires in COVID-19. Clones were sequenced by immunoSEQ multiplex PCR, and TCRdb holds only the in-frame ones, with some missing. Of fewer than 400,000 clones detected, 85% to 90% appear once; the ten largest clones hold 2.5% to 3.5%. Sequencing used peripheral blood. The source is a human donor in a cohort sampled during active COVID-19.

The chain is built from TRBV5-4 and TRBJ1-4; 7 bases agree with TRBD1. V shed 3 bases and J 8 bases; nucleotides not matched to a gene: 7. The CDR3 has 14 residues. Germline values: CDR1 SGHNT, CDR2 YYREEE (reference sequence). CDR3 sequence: CASSSDRAEEKLFF. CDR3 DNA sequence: TGTGCCAGCAGCTCCGACAGGGCGGAAGAAAAACTGTTTTTT.

The CDR3 DNA sequence: TGTGCCAGCAGTTTAGGCGGGAGCGGCGGCGGGGAGCTGTTTTTT. Its translation is CASSLGGSGGGELFF. This chain joins TRBV28 and TRBJ2-2; 7 bases are a match to TRBD2. The V and J ends lost 2 bases and 7 bases, in that order; junction bases with no gene match: 7. Germline CDR1 and CDR2: MDHEN and SYDVKM. This CDR3 has 15 amino acids.

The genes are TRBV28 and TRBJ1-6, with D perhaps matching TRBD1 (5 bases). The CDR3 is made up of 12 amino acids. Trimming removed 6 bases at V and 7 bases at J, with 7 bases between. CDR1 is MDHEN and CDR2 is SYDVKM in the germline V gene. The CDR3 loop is CASRGPNSPLHF. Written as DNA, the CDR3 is TGTGCCAGCAGGGGGCCAAATTCACCCCTCCACTTT.

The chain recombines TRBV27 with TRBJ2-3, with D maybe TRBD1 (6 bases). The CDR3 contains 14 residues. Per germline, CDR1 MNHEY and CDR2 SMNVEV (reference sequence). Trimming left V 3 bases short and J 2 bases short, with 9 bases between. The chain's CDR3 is CASSLDRITDTQYF. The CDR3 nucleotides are TGTGCCAGCAGTTTGGACAGAATCACAGATACGCAGTATTTT.

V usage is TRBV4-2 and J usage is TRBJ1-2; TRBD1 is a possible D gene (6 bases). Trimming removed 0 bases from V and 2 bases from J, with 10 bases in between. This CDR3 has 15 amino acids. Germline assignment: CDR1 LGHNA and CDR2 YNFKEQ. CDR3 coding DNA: TGTGCCAGCAGCCAAGAGGGGGGGCAGAACTATGGCTACACCTTC. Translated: CASSQEGGQNYGYTF.

CDR3 bases: TGTGCCAGCCTGAGAGACAGGGATAGCAATCAGCCCCAGCATTTT. This codes for CASLRDRDSNQPQHF. This chain connects TRBV2 to TRBJ1-5; TRBD1 aligns across 7 bases. The CDR3 sequence is 15 residues long. V dropped 8 bases and J dropped 0; count of bases not matched to a gene: 7. Germline CDR1 is SNHLY and CDR2 is FYNNEI.

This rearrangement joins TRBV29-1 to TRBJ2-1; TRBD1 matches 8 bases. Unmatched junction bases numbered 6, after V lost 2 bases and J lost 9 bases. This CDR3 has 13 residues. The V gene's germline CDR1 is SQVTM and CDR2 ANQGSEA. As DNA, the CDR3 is TGCAGCGTTGAATTGAGGACAGGGCGTGAGCAGTTCTTC. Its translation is CSVELRTGREQFF.

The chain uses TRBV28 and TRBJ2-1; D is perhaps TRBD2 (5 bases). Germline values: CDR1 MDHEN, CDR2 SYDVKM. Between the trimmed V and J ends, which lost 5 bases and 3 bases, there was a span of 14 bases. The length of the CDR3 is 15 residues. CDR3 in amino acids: CASSPGQRDYNEQFF. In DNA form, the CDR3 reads TGTGCCAGCAGTCCAGGCCAGAGGGACTACAATGAGCAGTTCTTC.

The CDR3 protein is CASSQSRGRTSATDTQYF. The CDR3 nucleotides read TGCGCCAGCAGCCAATCACGGGGCAGGACTAGCGCCACAGATACGCAGTATTTT. The chain carries TRBV4-1 and TRBJ2-3; the match to TRBD2 covers 9 bases. The CDR3 spans 18 residues. Looked up from germline, CDR1 is MGHRA and CDR2 is YSYEKL. With V trimmed by 2 bases and J by 2 bases, 11 bases remained unmatched.

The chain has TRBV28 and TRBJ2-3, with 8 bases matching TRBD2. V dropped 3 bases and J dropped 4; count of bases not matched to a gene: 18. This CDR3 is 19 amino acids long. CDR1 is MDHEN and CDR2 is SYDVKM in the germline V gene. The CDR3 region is CASSFLVALGREASDTQYF. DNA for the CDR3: TGTGCCAGCAGTTTCCTCGTGGCGTTGGGGCGGGAGGCCTCAGATACGCAGTATTTT.

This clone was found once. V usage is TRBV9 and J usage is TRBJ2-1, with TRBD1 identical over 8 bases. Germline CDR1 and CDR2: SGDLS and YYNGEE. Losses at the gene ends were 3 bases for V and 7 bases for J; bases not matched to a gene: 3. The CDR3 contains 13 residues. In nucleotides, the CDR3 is TGTGCCAGCAGCGCACAGGGGGTGAATGAGCAGTTCTTC. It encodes CASSAQGVNEQFF.

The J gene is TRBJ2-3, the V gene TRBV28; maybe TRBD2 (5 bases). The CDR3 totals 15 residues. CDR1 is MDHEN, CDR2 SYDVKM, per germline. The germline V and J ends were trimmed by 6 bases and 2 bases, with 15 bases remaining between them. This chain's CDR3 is CASSRRQRITDTQYF. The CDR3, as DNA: TGTGCCAGCAGCCGACGTCAGCGGATCACAGATACGCAGTATTTT. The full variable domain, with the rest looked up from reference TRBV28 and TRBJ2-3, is DVKVTQSSRYLVKRTGEKVFLECVQDMDHENMFWYRQDPGLGLRLIYFSYDVKMKEKGDIPEGYSVSREKKERFSLILESASTNQTSMYLCASSRRQRITDTQYFGPGTRLTVL.

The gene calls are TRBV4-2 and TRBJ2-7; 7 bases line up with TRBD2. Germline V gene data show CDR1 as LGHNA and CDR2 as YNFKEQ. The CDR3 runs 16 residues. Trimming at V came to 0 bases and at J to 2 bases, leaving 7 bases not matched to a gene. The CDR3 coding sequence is TGTGCCAGCAGCCAAGATTTGGCTAGCGGAGCCTACGAGCAGTACTTC. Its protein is CASSQDLASGAYEQYF.

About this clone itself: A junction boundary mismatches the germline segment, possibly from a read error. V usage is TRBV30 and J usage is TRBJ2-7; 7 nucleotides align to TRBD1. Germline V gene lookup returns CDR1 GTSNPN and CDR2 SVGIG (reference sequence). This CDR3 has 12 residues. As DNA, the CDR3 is TGTGCCTGGAGTGTAAACAGGGGACGGGTTGACTTC. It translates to CAWSVNRGRVDF.

CDR3 sequence reads: CASSFGGSGANVLTF. Written as DNA, the CDR3 is TGTGCCAGCAGCTTCGGGGGCTCTGGGGCCAACGTCCTGACTTTC. The genes are TRBV5-8 and TRBJ2-6; D might be TRBD2 (6 bases). V was shortened by 2 bases and J by 0 bases, with 6 bases between the two germline ends. The CDR3 covers 15 residues. Germline values: CDR1 SGHTS, CDR2 YDEGEE.

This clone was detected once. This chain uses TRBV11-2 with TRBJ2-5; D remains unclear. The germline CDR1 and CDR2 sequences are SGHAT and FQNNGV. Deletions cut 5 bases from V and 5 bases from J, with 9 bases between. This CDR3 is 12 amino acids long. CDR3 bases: TGTGCCAGCAGCCGCGTCGTTGAGACCCAGTACTTC. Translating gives CASSRVVETQYF.

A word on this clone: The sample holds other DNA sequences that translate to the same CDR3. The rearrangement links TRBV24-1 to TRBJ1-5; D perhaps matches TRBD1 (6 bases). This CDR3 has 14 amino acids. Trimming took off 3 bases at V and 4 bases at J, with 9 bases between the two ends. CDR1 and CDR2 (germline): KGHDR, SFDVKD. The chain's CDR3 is CATSDLQGNQPQHF. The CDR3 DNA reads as TGTGCCACCAGTGATCTACAGGGAAATCAGCCCCAGCATTTT.

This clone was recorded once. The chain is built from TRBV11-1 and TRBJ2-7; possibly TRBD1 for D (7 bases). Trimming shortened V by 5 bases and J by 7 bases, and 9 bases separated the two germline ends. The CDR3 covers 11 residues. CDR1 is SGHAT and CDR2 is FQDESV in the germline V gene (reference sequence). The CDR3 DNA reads TGTGCCAGCAGCCAGGGGGGTGAGCAGTACTTC. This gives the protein CASSQGGEQYF.

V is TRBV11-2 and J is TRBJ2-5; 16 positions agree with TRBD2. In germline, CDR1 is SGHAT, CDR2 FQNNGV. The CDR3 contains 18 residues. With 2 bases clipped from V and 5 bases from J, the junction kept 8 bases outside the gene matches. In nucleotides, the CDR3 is TGTGCCAGCAGCTTATGGGGGACTAGCGGGAGGGCCCGGGAGACCCAGTACTTC. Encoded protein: CASSLWGTSGRARETQYF.

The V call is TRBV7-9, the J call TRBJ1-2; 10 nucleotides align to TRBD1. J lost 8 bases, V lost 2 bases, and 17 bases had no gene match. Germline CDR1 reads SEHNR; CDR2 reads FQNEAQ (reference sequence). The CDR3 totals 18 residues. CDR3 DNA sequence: TGTGCCAGCAGCTTAAGGGGGCGTGCGGGACAGGGGACGGGCGGCTACACCTTC. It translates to CASSLRGRAGQGTGGYTF. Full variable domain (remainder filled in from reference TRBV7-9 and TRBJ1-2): DTGVSQNPRHKITKRGQNVTFRCDPISEHNRLYWYRQTLGQGPEFLTYFQNEAQLEKSRLLSDRFSAERPKGSFSTLEIQRTEQGDSAMYLCASSLRGRAGQGTGGYTFGSGTRLTVV.

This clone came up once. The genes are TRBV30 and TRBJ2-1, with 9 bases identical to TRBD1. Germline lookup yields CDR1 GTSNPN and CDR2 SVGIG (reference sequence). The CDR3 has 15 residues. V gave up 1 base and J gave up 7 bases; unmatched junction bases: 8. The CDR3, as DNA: TGTGCCTGGAGTGCCCCTGGGACAGGGAGGAATGAGCAGTTCTTC. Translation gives CAWSAPGTGRNEQFF.

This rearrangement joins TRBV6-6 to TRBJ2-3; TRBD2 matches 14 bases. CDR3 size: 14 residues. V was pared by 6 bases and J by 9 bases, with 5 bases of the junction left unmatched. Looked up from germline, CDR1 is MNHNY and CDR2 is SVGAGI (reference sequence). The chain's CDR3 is CASSWTSGGLTQYF. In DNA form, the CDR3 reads TGTGCCAGCAGCTGGACTAGCGGGGGGCTGACGCAGTATTTT.

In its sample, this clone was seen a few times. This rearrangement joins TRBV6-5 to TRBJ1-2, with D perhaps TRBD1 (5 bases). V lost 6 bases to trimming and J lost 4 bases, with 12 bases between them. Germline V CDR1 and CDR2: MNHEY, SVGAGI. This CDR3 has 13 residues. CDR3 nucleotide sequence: TGTGCCAGCAGCCCAGGGTCAGGCTATGGCTACACCTTC. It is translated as CASSPGSGYGYTF.

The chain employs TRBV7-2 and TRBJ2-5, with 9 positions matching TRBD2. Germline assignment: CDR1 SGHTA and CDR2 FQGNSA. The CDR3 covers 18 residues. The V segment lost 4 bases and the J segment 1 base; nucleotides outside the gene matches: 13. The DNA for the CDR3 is TGTGCCAGCAGCTCCCAACGCTTGGGAGCGGGGGGCCAAGAGACCCAGTACTTC. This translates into CASSSQRLGAGGQETQYF.

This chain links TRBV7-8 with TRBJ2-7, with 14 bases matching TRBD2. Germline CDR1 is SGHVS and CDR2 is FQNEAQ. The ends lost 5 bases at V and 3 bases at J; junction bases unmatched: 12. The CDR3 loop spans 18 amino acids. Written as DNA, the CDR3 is TGTGCCAGCAGCCCTGGACTAGCGGGGGGTACCCCGCACTACGAGCAGTACTTC. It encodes CASSPGLAGGTPHYEQYF.

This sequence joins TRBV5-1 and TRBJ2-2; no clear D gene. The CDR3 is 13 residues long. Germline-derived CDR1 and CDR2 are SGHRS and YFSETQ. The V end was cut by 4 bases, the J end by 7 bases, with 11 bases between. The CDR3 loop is CASSLQEGGELFF. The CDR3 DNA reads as TGCGCCAGCAGCCTCCAGGAAGGCGGGGAGCTGTTTTTT.

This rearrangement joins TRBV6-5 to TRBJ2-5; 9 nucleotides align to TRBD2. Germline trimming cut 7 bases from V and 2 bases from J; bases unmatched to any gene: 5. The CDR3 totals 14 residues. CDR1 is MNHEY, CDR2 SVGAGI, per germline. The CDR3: CASIRLADQETQYF. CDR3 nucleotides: TGTGCCAGCATCCGACTAGCGGATCAAGAGACCCAGTACTTC.